Listed here are 2 T cell receptor beta chains from one sample, sequenced in a study of cytomegalovirus exposure and HLA in healthy donors. 13 Jbeta primers and 60 Vbeta primers were used for the PCR. The method was immunoSEQ multiplex PCR; TCRdb's version includes in-frame clones alone and lacks a portion of them. Among 150,000 to 200,000 clones listed, around 80% were seen once. Specimen: PBMCs. The receptors come from a male donor in good health and CMV-seropositive.

The V and J genes are TRBV7-6 and TRBJ2-7; the match to TRBD2 covers 12 bases. Germline-derived CDR1 and CDR2 are SGHVS and FNYEAQ. V gave up 1 base and J gave up 6 bases; unmatched junction bases: 4. CDR3 size: 15 residues. The chain's CDR3 is CASSLGGLAGPEQYF. The DNA for the CDR3 is TGTGCCAGCAGCTTAGGAGGACTAGCGGGACCCGAGCAGTACTTC.

The chain is built from TRBV19 and TRBJ2-2, with 8 bases aligning to TRBD2. V was clipped by 5 bases and J by 0 bases; unmatched bases: 5. Germline CDR1 LNHDA, CDR2 SQIVND (reference sequence). The CDR3 has 16 residues. CDR3 sequence: CASSSGLGTNTGELFF. DNA of the CDR3: TGTGCCAGTAGTTCGGGACTAGGGACGAACACCGGGGAGCTGTTTTTT.